This entry concerns a single T cell receptor (beta chain). Its cognate antigen has yet to be identified. Per-base quality was not reported, and no clone a single base away is much larger than it. The library was generated by the immunoSEQ multiplex PCR assay. TCRdb holds this immuneACCESS table with in-frame rearrangements only. Some clones are missing; in checked studies, unresolved V genes explain under half, and the rest has no known cause. The sample records fewer than 85,000 clones, 80% to 95% of which are singletons. 0.41% of the sample is held by the ten biggest clonotypes. The sample comes from a study of technical replicates of blood from four donors (dated by TCRdb to the late 2010s). A distance of 15 bases separates the germline ends of V and J, which lose 2 bases and 11 bases respectively. CDR1 and CDR2 are drawn from the germline V gene: SQVTM, ANQGSEA. The cysteine opens and the phenylalanine closes a CDR3 of 12 amino acids. The read is trimmed to its CDR3 DNA, 36 bases read in frame from base 1.

Sequenced sample: T cells isolated from PBMCs. The chain is made from TRBV29-1 and TRBJ1-1; the D segment cannot be called with confidence. The receptor was derived from a human donor in good health. In nucleotides, the sequence is TGCAGCGTTGAAATAACGGGAAATAGGGCTTTCTTT. It translates to CSVEITGNRAFF.